Following are 3 T cell receptor beta chains from one sample sequenced in a study of CD8+ T cells in alopecia areata. Extracted RNA was reverse transcribed into cDNA, the sequencing template. The assay was immunoSEQ multiplex PCR, and TCRdb's table has in-frame clones only and misses some. The sample has over 150,000 clones; roughly three fifths are singletons. The specimen was CD8+ T cells sorted from blood. These receptor sequences come from a human donor in good health.

This chain connects TRBV29-1 to TRBJ1-2, with D maybe TRBD1 (6 bases). This CDR3 contains 13 residues. V was pared by 4 bases and J by 2 bases, with 11 bases between. CDR1 is SQVTM and CDR2 is ANQGSEA in the germline V gene. CDR3 sequence: CSVVQGPNYGYTF. CDR3 nucleotide sequence: TGCAGCGTTGTTCAGGGGCCGAACTATGGCTACACCTTC.

This chain connects TRBV19 to TRBJ1-5; maybe TRBD1 (5 bases). V was pared by 8 bases and J by 5 bases, with 19 bases between. The CDR3 extends over 15 amino acids. The germline V gene encodes CDR1 LNHDA and CDR2 SQIVND (reference sequence). The CDR3 sequence is CASFNPRTPYQPQHF. The CDR3 region has the DNA TGTGCCAGTTTTAATCCTCGGACACCTTATCAGCCCCAGCATTTT.

This clone was detected only a few times. The rearrangement links TRBV4-1 to TRBJ1-5; maybe TRBD1 (5 bases). The germline gives CDR1 MGHRA, CDR2 YSYEKL. Between the trimmed V and J ends, which lost 0 bases and 6 bases, there was a span of 12 bases. This CDR3 has 15 residues. CDR3 bases: TGCGCCAGCAGCCAAGATAGCACAGGCTTTCAGCCCCAGCATTTT. This encodes CASSQDSTGFQPQHF.